A selection of T cell receptor beta chains follows, all from one sample in a study of response to subunit inactivated influenza vaccine. One entry per CDR3 protein results from TCRdb running MiXCR on the RT-PCR reads. Found here are approximately 520,000 distinct CDR3 sequences, about 15% of them singletons; the top ten hold 2.5% to 3.5%. The sample consisted of CD4+ T cells sorted from PBMCs, taken around 25 months after vaccination. The receptor source for this set is a man aged 45 to 75 who received an inactivated influenza vaccine. Both conserved end residues are part of each CDR3. D genes are given only for firm matches. The listing skips clone size in some rows; elsewhere it reads once, few, many or a size class.

D gene,clone size,J gene,V gene,CDR3 DNA,CDR3 protein
NA,NA,TRBJ2-4,TRBV29-1,TGCAGCGTTGTTCTAGATACAGCCAAAAACATTCAGTACTTC,CSVVLDTAKNIQYF
NA,NA,TRBJ2-1,TRBV20-1,TGCAGTGCTAGTGGCGGGTTACAATCCTACAATGAGCAGTTCTTC,CSASGGLQSYNEQFF
NA,NA,TRBJ2-6,TRBV4-3,TGCGCCAGCAGCCAAGATCCCCAGGGAAGGGTCAACGTCCTGACTTTC,CASSQDPQGRVNVLTF
NA,NA,TRBJ2-5,TRBV24-1,TGTGCCACCAGCGACCCGATGACAGTGCAAGAGACCCAGTACTTC,CATSDPMTVQETQYF
NA,many,TRBJ1-1,TRBV7-9,TGTGCCAGCAGTCGCGGGTTGCTGAACACTGAAGCTTTCTTT,CASSRGLLNTEAFF
TRBD1,few,TRBJ1-2,TRBV5-1,TGCGCCAGCAGACCGGGACAGGGGGCGTTTGGCTACACCTTC,CASRPGQGAFGYTF
NA,NA,TRBJ1-1,TRBV29-1,TGCAGCGTCGGAGGGGGGATGGAAGCTTTCTTT,CSVGGGMEAFF
NA,many,TRBJ2-5,TRBV5-5,TGTGCCAGCAGCTGGCCCAGGACAGCACAAGAGACCCAGTACTTC,CASSWPRTAQETQYF
TRBD2,many,TRBJ2-1,TRBV7-9,TGTGCCAGCAGCTCCCGGACTAGCGGGAGAACGAATGAGCAGTTCTTC,CASSSRTSGRTNEQFF
NA,few,TRBJ2-7,TRBV4-2,TGTGCCAGCAGCCAAGAGATACTTTCCTACGAGCAGTACTTC,CASSQEILSYEQYF
NA,NA,TRBJ2-2,TRBV6-2/TRBV6-3,TGTGCCAGCACCCCCGGGGTGAACACCGGGGAGCTGTTTTTT,CASTPGVNTGELFF
NA,NA,TRBJ1-2,TRBV5-6,TGTGCCAGCAGCTTGAACCTCTATGGCTACACCTTC,CASSLNLYGYTF
TRBD1,few,TRBJ2-7,TRBV7-9,TGTGCCAGCAGCCCAATCCGGGACAGCGCCTACGAGCAGTACTTC,CASSPIRDSAYEQYF
NA,few,TRBJ2-5,TRBV7-8,TGTGCCAGCAGCTTAGTTGGACTATCTGGGGAGACCCAGTACTTC,CASSLVGLSGETQYF
NA,many,TRBJ2-3,TRBV24-1,TGTGCCACCAGTGATTTCCAGGGCACAGATACGCAGTATTTT,CATSDFQGTDTQYF
NA,NA,TRBJ2-7,TRBV12-3/TRBV12-4,TGTGCCAGCAGTTTATTAGGGTTGTACGAGCAGTACTTC,CASSLLGLYEQYF
NA,NA,TRBJ2-7,TRBV18,TGTGCCAGCTCACCACGGGTACAGGGAAACGAGCAGTACTTC,CASSPRVQGNEQYF
NA,many,TRBJ1-1,TRBV12-3/TRBV12-4,TGTGCCAGCAGCGCCGAGGGGTTGGGGAACACTGAAGCTTTCTTT,CASSAEGLGNTEAFF
TRBD1,few,TRBJ1-2,TRBV6-1,TGTGCCAGCAGGAGGGACAGCCCTAGGAGGTACACCTTC,CASRRDSPRRYTF
NA,NA,TRBJ2-7,TRBV20-1,TGCAGTGCTGCGGGGACCGTCAAACCCTACGAGCAGTACTTC,CSAAGTVKPYEQYF
NA,NA,TRBJ1-1,TRBV5-1,TGCGCCAGCAGCCGCCAGGGTGGGAGGAACACTGAAGCTTTCTTT,CASSRQGGRNTEAFF
NA,few,TRBJ1-2,TRBV5-1,TGCGCCAGCAGCTTGGGAACATCCCTTGACTATGGCTACACCTTC,CASSLGTSLDYGYTF
TRBD2,few,TRBJ2-5,TRBV11-2,TGTGCCAGCAGCTCACTAACGGGGGGCCAAGAGACCCAGTACTTC,CASSSLTGGQETQYF
TRBD1,few,TRBJ1-1,TRBV29-1,TGCAGCGTCGCCCCAAGACAGGGGGCGTCTGAAGCTTTCTTT,CSVAPRQGASEAFF
NA,many,TRBJ2-7,TRBV29-1,TGCAGCGTACGGACAGACACCCGCGAGCAGTACTTC,CSVRTDTREQYF
NA,few,TRBJ2-5,TRBV10-3,TGTGCCACGCGCATACTGTCGGGGGAGACCCAGTACTTC,CATRILSGETQYF
NA,few,TRBJ2-3,TRBV30,TGTGCCGTGGTAGTTGGCGTGACGCAGTATTTT,CAVVVGVTQYF
TRBD2,NA,TRBJ2-2,TRBV6-5,TGTGCCAGCAAAATTAGCGGGGGGGCCGGGCTCGACACCGGGGAGCTGTTTTTT,CASKISGGAGLDTGELFF
NA,NA,TRBJ2-3,TRBV27,TGTGCCAGCATGAGGGAACCGAGCACAGATACGCAGTATTTT,CASMREPSTDTQYF
NA,NA,TRBJ1-2,TRBV20-1,TGCAGTGCCAGTTTTAACTCGGACGGAATGGCTGGCTACACCTTC,CSASFNSDGMAGYTF
TRBD2,NA,TRBJ2-4,TRBV11-2,TGTGCCAGCAGCCCTAACCCGACTAGCGGGAGGGCCGGTCTAAACATTCAGTACTTC,CASSPNPTSGRAGLNIQYF
NA,once,TRBJ1-5,TRBV20-1,TGCAGTGCTAGTGGCAAACCTAATCAGCCCCAGCATTTT,CSASGKPNQPQHF
TRBD2,NA,TRBJ2-1,TRBV12-3/TRBV12-4,TGTGCCAGCAGTCCAGCGGGTCTAGCGGGAATCGGTGAGCAGTTCTTC,CASSPAGLAGIGEQFF
NA,NA,TRBJ1-1,TRBV28,TGTGCCAGCAGTGATCCGCAATGGAACACTGAAGCTTTCTTT,CASSDPQWNTEAFF
TRBD1,few,TRBJ2-5,TRBV15,TGTGCCACCAGCAAACAGGGGAAAGAGACCCAGTACTTC,CATSKQGKETQYF
TRBD2,NA,TRBJ2-4,TRBV6-2/TRBV6-3,TGTGCCAGCAGTTACTCGGCCGGGGGGAACATTCAGTACTTC,CASSYSAGGNIQYF
NA,few,TRBJ2-2,TRBV5-1,TGCGCCAGCAGCTTGGCGGGGCAAGCGAACACCGGGGAGCTGTTTTTT,CASSLAGQANTGELFF
NA,NA,TRBJ2-4,TRBV2,TGTGCCAGCAGTGACCGCGGGACGGCATTAAACATTCAGTACTTC,CASSDRGTALNIQYF
NA,NA,TRBJ2-7,TRBV6-2/TRBV6-3,TGTGCCAGCAGTTGGGCCAGGCTCTCCGAGCAGTACTTC,CASSWARLSEQYF
NA,NA,TRBJ2-1,TRBV3-1,TGTGCCAGCAGCCAAGATTTAGGGGCCGGGGGAAATGAGCAGTTCTTC,CASSQDLGAGGNEQFF
NA,few,TRBJ1-5,TRBV7-2,TGTGCCAGCAGGTACGGGGGCTTCAGCAATCAGCCCCAGCATTTT,CASRYGGFSNQPQHF
TRBD1,few,TRBJ2-1,TRBV6-1,TGTGCCAGCAGTCCGGTCGGACAGGGTGGCCCCTACAATGAGCAGTTCTTC,CASSPVGQGGPYNEQFF
TRBD1,few,TRBJ2-3,TRBV29-1,TGCAGCGTTAGGCCAGGGGGCCGCACAGATACGCAGTATTTT,CSVRPGGRTDTQYF
TRBD2,NA,TRBJ2-2,TRBV5-1,TGCGCCAGCACTCCGGGACTAGCGAACACCGGGGAGCTGTTTTTT,CASTPGLANTGELFF
TRBD1,few,TRBJ2-5,TRBV10-1,TGCGCCAGCAGTGAGTCGACAGGGCCAGAGACCCAGTACTTC,CASSESTGPETQYF
TRBD2,few,TRBJ2-5,TRBV20-1,TGCAGTGCTAGCCCAAGCGGGAGGATCGAGGAGACCCAGTACTTC,CSASPSGRIEETQYF
TRBD1,NA,TRBJ1-2,TRBV4-1,TGCGCCAGCAGCCACGACATCCGGGACAGGCCAGGCTACACCTTC,CASSHDIRDRPGYTF
TRBD2,NA,TRBJ2-7,TRBV6-2/TRBV6-3,TGTGCCAGCAGTCCGTTGAGCGGGGGGAAGTACGAGCAGTACTTC,CASSPLSGGKYEQYF
NA,few,TRBJ2-7,TRBV11-2,TGTGCCAGCAGCTTAGATCAACAGGTGTCATACGAGCAGTACTTC,CASSLDQQVSYEQYF
TRBD1,many,TRBJ1-1,TRBV20-1,TGCAGTGCGGGACAGGGGGCAAACACTGAAGCTTTCTTT,CSAGQGANTEAFF
NA,few,TRBJ1-2,TRBV5-1,TGCGCCAGCAGCGCCCGTGTTGCTAACTATGGCTACACCTTC,CASSARVANYGYTF
NA,NA,TRBJ2-7,TRBV5-1,TGCGCCAGCCATCGTGGCGGGGGCCTCTACGAGCAGTACTTC,CASHRGGGLYEQYF
TRBD2,few,TRBJ2-2,TRBV9,TGTGCCAGCAGCGTAGACCCAGCGGGGGGTACCGGGGAGCTGTTTTTT,CASSVDPAGGTGELFF
TRBD1,few,TRBJ1-3,TRBV9,TGTGCCAGCAGCGTAGCGGGGGGACAGCTCTCTGGAAACACCATATATTTT,CASSVAGGQLSGNTIYF
TRBD1,few,TRBJ2-5,TRBV5-1,TGCGCCAGCAGCCTCAGGGGGAGTATGGAGACCCAGTACTTC,CASSLRGSMETQYF
NA,NA,TRBJ2-7,TRBV3-1,TGTGCCAGCAGCAATACAGATACCTACGAGCAGTACTTC,CASSNTDTYEQYF
NA,few,TRBJ2-1,TRBV20-1,TGCAGTGCTACCCCCCCCAGACACAATGAGCAGTTCTTC,CSATPPRHNEQFF
NA,few,TRBJ2-7,TRBV7-2,TGTGCCAGTAGCTACTCCGGGACGCTAGTAGGAGGCGAGCAGTACTTC,CASSYSGTLVGGEQYF